This T cell receptor (beta chain) was retrieved from a study of cytomegalovirus exposure and HLA in healthy donors. The study's findings and limits: Researchers catalogued about 150 TCR beta chains as cytomegalovirus-associated.

Primers: 60 Vbeta forward and 13 Jbeta reverse. The repertoire was sequenced with immunoSEQ multiplex PCR; TCRdb's copy has only in-frame clones and lacks some. The data show 130,000 or so clones, roughly 71% seen once. Concerning this clone: The antigen is unknown.

The V gene end was trimmed by 2 bases and the J gene end by 4 bases; junction bases not matched to a gene: 7. Germline CDR1 SGHDT, CDR2 YYEEEE. This CDR3 contains 15 residues. Sequencing was done on a sample of PBMCs. The chain joins TRBV5-6 to TRBJ1-1; 8 bases are a match to TRBD1. This receptor was identified in a woman aged 40 to 50 in good health and CMV-seropositive. The CDR3 nucleotides are TGTGCCAGCAGCTTACAGGGGGGAAATTCCACTGAAGCTTTCTTT. This gives the protein CASSLQGGNSTEAFF.